These T cell receptor beta chains were read from a single sample in a study of patients and donors after allogeneic stem cell transplantation. TCRdb re-called the RT-PCR reads with MiXCR, one entry per CDR3 protein. Of some 230,000 distinct CDR3 sequences listed, around an eighth are singletons. Specimen: blood, either unsorted or a sorted T cell fraction (not recorded which). The receptor source for this set is a human donor who was either an allogeneic HSCT recipient or a stem cell or donor lymphocyte infusion donor (not recorded which). It is not recorded whose cells these are; they may come from a transplant donor. CDR3s include the opening cysteine and the closing phenylalanine or tryptophan. The D gene is left open where the match is weak. The size entry is marked missing in some rows and otherwise reads once, few, many or a size class.

TRBV13	many	TRBJ1-4	-	CASSSSHATNEKLFF	TGTGCCAGCAGCTCCTCGCATGCAACTAATGAAAAACTGTTTTTT
TRBV15	few	TRBJ2-2	-	CATSRGRFRELFF	TGTGCCACCAGCAGAGGACGGTTCAGGGAGCTGTTTTTT
TRBV19	few	TRBJ1-1	-	CASSIVAGLGTEAFF	TGTGCCAGTAGTATAGTGGCAGGGTTGGGGACTGAAGCTTTCTTT
TRBV2	few	TRBJ2-1	-	CASSENPGARFF	TGTGCCAGCAGTGAAAACCCGGGAGCCAGGTTCTTC
TRBV5-1	-	TRBJ2-1	-	CASRASISSYNEQFF	TGCGCCAGCAGAGCTTCGATTAGCTCCTACAATGAGCAGTTCTTC
TRBV6-7	many	TRBJ2-1	-	CASSYSGQGGNEQFF	TGTGCCAGCAGTTACTCAGGCCAGGGGGGAAATGAGCAGTTCTTC
TRBV20-1	-	TRBJ1-6	TRBD1	CSARDQGRGRDGNSPLHF	TGCAGTGCTAGAGATCAGGGCAGGGGGCGCGATGGTAATTCACCCCTCCACTTT
TRBV12-5	few	TRBJ1-4	TRBD1	CASGPDREGEKLFF	TGTGCTAGTGGCCCCGACAGGGAGGGCGAAAAACTGTTTTTT
TRBV29-1	-	TRBJ2-3	TRBD2	CSVAGTSVTDTQYF	TGCAGCGTAGCCGGGACTAGCGTCACAGATACGCAGTATTTT
TRBV29-1	few	TRBJ2-5	TRBD1	CSVGGDDRGNPGTQYF	TGCAGCGTTGGGGGGGACGACAGGGGCAACCCGGGCACCCAGTACTTC
TRBV25-1	many	TRBJ1-5	TRBD1	CASSEFYRGHRQPQHF	TGTGCCAGCAGTGAATTTTACAGGGGGCATCGTCAGCCCCAGCATTTT
TRBV3-1	few	TRBJ1-1	TRBD1	CASSEQGVTFF	TGTGCCAGCAGCGAACAGGGGGTGACTTTCTTT
TRBV6-2/TRBV6-3	few	TRBJ2-7	TRBD2	CASSFLLRLAGSGSYEQYF	TGTGCCAGCAGTTTCCTATTGCGGCTAGCGGGATCCGGGTCCTACGAGCAGTACTTC
TRBV6-1	few	TRBJ2-1	-	CASSGRKLVNEQFF	TGTGCCAGCAGTGGCAGAAAACTGGTCAATGAGCAGTTCTTC
TRBV30	-	TRBJ2-7	TRBD1	CAWSGGQATYEQYF	TGTGCCTGGAGTGGAGGACAGGCGACCTACGAGCAGTACTTC
TRBV15	many	TRBJ2-7	TRBD1	CATSRAGTEKEQYF	TGTGCCACCAGCAGGGCCGGGACAGAGAAAGAGCAGTACTTC
TRBV7-3	few	TRBJ2-1	-	CASSEIRTLVYEQFF	TGTGCCAGCAGCGAGATTCGAACTTTAGTTTATGAGCAGTTCTTC
TRBV18	-	TRBJ1-1	TRBD1	CASSQRTGENEAFF	TGTGCCAGCTCACAACGGACAGGGGAAAATGAAGCTTTCTTT
TRBV5-4	-	TRBJ2-7	TRBD1	CASRDRVSYEQYF	TGTGCCAGTCGGGACAGGGTCTCCTACGAGCAGTACTTC
TRBV29-1	few	TRBJ1-2	-	CSVGSTYGYTF	TGCAGCGTAGGTTCGACCTATGGCTACACCTTC
TRBV20-1	few	TRBJ2-7	-	CSARDRLRGTSYEQYF	TGCAGTGCTAGAGATCGGCTCCGAGGCACCTCCTACGAGCAGTACTTC
TRBV7-9	-	TRBJ1-2	-	CASSLDTRGYTF	TGTGCCAGCAGCCTTGACACAAGGGGCTACACCTTC
TRBV11-3	-	TRBJ2-2	-	CASSFGGSGFTGELFF	TGTGCCAGCAGCTTTGGGGGGAGTGGGTTCACCGGGGAGCTGTTTTTT
TRBV12-3/TRBV12-4	many	TRBJ2-2	-	CASRRSSGELFF	TGTGCCAGCAGACGATCCTCCGGGGAGCTGTTTTTT
TRBV9	few	TRBJ2-5	-	CASSAEWARETQYF	TGTGCCAGCAGCGCAGAGTGGGCTAGAGAGACCCAGTACTTC
TRBV9	many	TRBJ2-5	-	CASSPRVGFQETQYF	TGTGCCAGCAGCCCTCGAGTAGGGTTCCAAGAGACCCAGTACTTC
TRBV7-6	many	TRBJ2-5	TRBD2	CASSLKRGGLETQYF	TGTGCCAGCAGCCTGAAGCGGGGGGGCCTCGAGACCCAGTACTTC
TRBV7-3	few	TRBJ2-1	TRBD1	CASSPRGDRGRYEQFF	TGTGCCAGCAGCCCAAGAGGGGACAGGGGGAGGTATGAGCAGTTCTTC
TRBV11-1	-	TRBJ2-7	-	CASSLFGTEQYF	TGTGCCAGCAGCTTGTTTGGGACCGAGCAGTACTTC
TRBV5-1	-	TRBJ1-1	-	CASSLDRVVAEAFF	TGCGCCAGCAGCTTGGACAGGGTTGTTGCTGAAGCTTTCTTT
TRBV7-8	-	TRBJ2-5	-	CASSPTRPPQETQYF	TGTGCCAGCTCTCCCACTCGACCTCCTCAAGAGACCCAGTACTTC
TRBV7-9	-	TRBJ1-2	-	CASSTPRDGNYGYTF	TGTGCCAGCAGCACTCCCCGGGACGGGAACTATGGCTACACCTTC